The rows below give T cell receptor beta chains drawn from one sample of a study of blood T cell repertoires in COVID-19. Produced via immunoSEQ multiplex PCR; TCRdb's table is partial and in-frame only. The data contain roughly 30,000 clones, roughly nine tenths of them singletons. The sequencing sample was made of peripheral blood. These receptors originate from a human donor in a cohort sampled during active COVID-19. Each CDR3 is given with its conserved first and last residue. A D gene is named only where the DNA matches it firmly. Clone size is given for some rows only: seen once, a few or many times, or a class if the clone is expanded.

V gene: TRBV9
clone size: NA
CDR3 length: 14
D gene: NA
J gene: TRBJ2-7
CDR3 protein: CASSVGAQNYEQYF
CDR3 DNA: TGTGCCAGCAGCGTAGGCGCCCAAAACTACGAGCAGTACTTC

V gene: TRBV9
clone size: few
CDR3 length: 13
D gene: NA
J gene: TRBJ2-5
CDR3 protein: CASSPGDRETQYF
CDR3 DNA: TGTGCCAGCTCGCCGGGGGACCGAGAGACCCAGTACTTC

V gene: TRBV7-8
clone size: NA
CDR3 length: 16
D gene: NA
J gene: TRBJ1-1
CDR3 protein: CASSLGGGSLRTEAFF
CDR3 DNA: TGTGCCAGCAGCTTAGGGGGGGGCAGCCTAAGGACTGAAGCTTTCTTT

V gene: TRBV12-3/TRBV12-4
clone size: NA
CDR3 length: 12
D gene: TRBD2
J gene: TRBJ2-1
CDR3 protein: CASSLVGGAQFF
CDR3 DNA: TGTGCCAGCAGTTTAGTCGGGGGGGCCCAGTTCTTC

V gene: TRBV7-2
clone size: NA
CDR3 length: 12
D gene: NA
J gene: TRBJ2-5
CDR3 protein: CASSLARETQYF
CDR3 DNA: TGTGCCAGCAGCTTAGCCCGGGAGACCCAGTACTTC

V gene: TRBV30
clone size: NA
CDR3 length: 11
D gene: NA
J gene: TRBJ2-1
CDR3 protein: CAWSPRAEQFF
CDR3 DNA: TGTGCCTGGAGTCCCCGAGCAGAGCAGTTCTTC

V gene: TRBV6-2/TRBV6-3
clone size: NA
CDR3 length: 12
D gene: TRBD2
J gene: TRBJ2-7
CDR3 protein: CASSWGGYEQYF
CDR3 DNA: TGTGCCAGCAGTTGGGGGGGGTACGAGCAGTACTTC

V gene: TRBV14
clone size: few
CDR3 length: 11
D gene: NA
J gene: TRBJ1-1
CDR3 protein: CASSLWGEAFF
CDR3 DNA: TGTGCCAGCAGCCTTTGGGGCGAAGCTTTCTTT

V gene: TRBV7-9
clone size: NA
CDR3 length: 12
D gene: NA
J gene: TRBJ2-4
CDR3 protein: CASSLARDIQYF
CDR3 DNA: TGTGCCAGCAGCCTAGCGCGGGACATTCAGTACTTC

V gene: TRBV10-3
clone size: NA
CDR3 length: 12
D gene: NA
J gene: TRBJ1-1
CDR3 protein: CAISRGHPDAFF
CDR3 DNA: TGTGCCATCAGTCGTGGGCACCCTGACGCTTTCTTT

V gene: TRBV5-1
clone size: NA
CDR3 length: 17
D gene: TRBD1
J gene: TRBJ2-6
CDR3 protein: CASSPPGQGAGANVLTF
CDR3 DNA: TGCGCCAGCAGCCCTCCGGGACAGGGGGCTGGGGCCAACGTCCTGACTTTC

V gene: TRBV9
clone size: NA
CDR3 length: 16
D gene: NA
J gene: TRBJ2-2
CDR3 protein: CASSVVGGRDTGELFF
CDR3 DNA: TGTGCCAGCAGCGTAGTCGGAGGGCGGGACACCGGGGAGCTGTTTTTT

V gene: TRBV19
clone size: NA
CDR3 length: 15
D gene: NA
J gene: TRBJ2-2
CDR3 protein: CASSIGSQVTGELFF
CDR3 DNA: TGTGCCAGTAGTATAGGATCCCAGGTCACCGGGGAGCTGTTTTTT

V gene: TRBV5-1
clone size: NA
CDR3 length: 13
D gene: NA
J gene: TRBJ2-7
CDR3 protein: CASSLVGGAEQYF
CDR3 DNA: TGCGCCAGCAGCTTGGTTGGGGGCGCCGAGCAGTACTTC

V gene: TRBV4-2
clone size: NA
CDR3 length: 19
D gene: NA
J gene: TRBJ1-3
CDR3 protein: CASSQGSSSFVGSGNTIYF
CDR3 DNA: TGTGCCAGCAGCCAAGGGTCCTCCAGTTTTGTGGGTAGCGGAAACACCATATATTTT

V gene: TRBV6-5
clone size: NA
CDR3 length: 15
D gene: TRBD1
J gene: TRBJ1-2
CDR3 protein: CASSYSNRGDYGYTF
CDR3 DNA: TGTGCCAGCAGTTACTCGAACAGGGGTGACTATGGCTACACCTTC

V gene: TRBV7-3
clone size: medium-sized
CDR3 length: 12
D gene: NA
J gene: TRBJ1-1
CDR3 protein: CASSSAAGPAFF
CDR3 DNA: TGTGCCAGCAGCTCAGCAGCGGGGCCGGCTTTCTTT

V gene: TRBV4-2
clone size: NA
CDR3 length: 15
D gene: TRBD2
J gene: TRBJ2-1
CDR3 protein: CASSHPDGGRAEQFF
CDR3 DNA: TGTGCCAGCAGCCACCCGGACGGGGGGAGGGCTGAGCAGTTCTTC

V gene: TRBV27
clone size: NA
CDR3 length: 13
D gene: NA
J gene: TRBJ1-4
CDR3 protein: CASSLGTGEKLFF
CDR3 DNA: TGTGCCAGCAGTTTGGGAACAGGGGAAAAACTGTTTTTT

V gene: TRBV19
clone size: NA
CDR3 length: 17
D gene: NA
J gene: TRBJ1-3
CDR3 protein: CASSILATELSGNTIYF
CDR3 DNA: TGTGCCAGTAGTATCCTCGCGACAGAGCTCTCTGGAAACACCATATATTTT

V gene: TRBV7-3
clone size: NA
CDR3 length: 14
D gene: NA
J gene: TRBJ1-2
CDR3 protein: CASSPGGVDYGYTF
CDR3 DNA: TGTGCCAGCAGCCCTGGGGGGGTTGACTATGGCTACACCTTC

V gene: TRBV7-6
clone size: few
CDR3 length: 15
D gene: NA
J gene: TRBJ2-2
CDR3 protein: CASSPGTLNTGELFF
CDR3 DNA: TGTGCCAGCAGCCCCGGGACATTGAACACCGGGGAGCTGTTTTTT

V gene: TRBV27
clone size: NA
CDR3 length: 18
D gene: NA
J gene: TRBJ1-1
CDR3 protein: CASSFARLAGVWNTEAFF
CDR3 DNA: TGTGCCAGCAGTTTTGCGAGGTTAGCGGGGGTGTGGAACACTGAAGCTTTCTTT

V gene: TRBV27
clone size: NA
CDR3 length: 17
D gene: TRBD1
J gene: TRBJ1-2
CDR3 protein: CASSPMSPGQGSYGYTF
CDR3 DNA: TGTGCCAGCAGTCCCATGAGCCCGGGACAGGGCTCTTATGGCTACACCTTC

V gene: TRBV7-2
clone size: once
CDR3 length: 15
D gene: TRBD2
J gene: TRBJ2-1
CDR3 protein: CASSLVAGGPYEQFF
CDR3 DNA: TGTGCCAGCAGCTTAGTAGCGGGGGGGCCTTATGAGCAGTTCTTC

V gene: TRBV5-5
clone size: NA
CDR3 length: 14
D gene: TRBD1
J gene: TRBJ1-1
CDR3 protein: CASSWGQGGTEAFF
CDR3 DNA: TGTGCCAGCAGCTGGGGACAGGGGGGTACTGAAGCTTTCTTT

V gene: TRBV29-1
clone size: NA
CDR3 length: 15
D gene: NA
J gene: TRBJ2-7
CDR3 protein: CSVSTPQGSSYEQYF
CDR3 DNA: TGCAGCGTTTCAACTCCGCAGGGTAGCTCCTACGAGCAGTACTTC

V gene: TRBV5-5
clone size: NA
CDR3 length: 14
D gene: TRBD1
J gene: TRBJ1-1
CDR3 protein: CASTLDRANTEAFF
CDR3 DNA: TGTGCCAGCACCCTGGACAGGGCGAACACTGAAGCTTTCTTT

V gene: TRBV5-8
clone size: NA
CDR3 length: 16
D gene: TRBD1
J gene: TRBJ2-7
CDR3 protein: CASSSTGTGGAYEQYF
CDR3 DNA: TGTGCCAGCAGCAGCACCGGGACAGGGGGTGCCTACGAGCAGTACTTC

V gene: TRBV5-6
clone size: NA
CDR3 length: 15
D gene: NA
J gene: TRBJ1-2
CDR3 protein: CASTPFLGGQYGYTF
CDR3 DNA: TGTGCCAGCACCCCCTTTTTAGGCGGGCAGTATGGCTACACCTTC

V gene: TRBV9
clone size: NA
CDR3 length: 17
D gene: TRBD1
J gene: TRBJ1-2
CDR3 protein: CASSAEDRGFSYYGYTF
CDR3 DNA: TGTGCCAGCAGCGCAGAGGACAGGGGGTTTAGTTACTATGGCTACACCTTC

V gene: TRBV10-3
clone size: NA
CDR3 length: 12
D gene: NA
J gene: TRBJ1-1
CDR3 protein: CAIAGLNTEAFF
CDR3 DNA: TGTGCCATCGCGGGGTTGAACACTGAAGCTTTCTTT

V gene: TRBV12-2
clone size: NA
CDR3 length: 14
D gene: NA
J gene: TRBJ2-5
CDR3 protein: CASRFFEGLETQYF
CDR3 DNA: TGTGCAAGTCGCTTCTTTGAGGGCTTGGAGACCCAGTACTTC

V gene: TRBV12-3/TRBV12-4
clone size: few
CDR3 length: 13
D gene: TRBD1
J gene: TRBJ1-2
CDR3 protein: CASSTDRAYGYTF
CDR3 DNA: TGTGCCAGCAGTACTGACAGGGCCTATGGCTACACCTTC

V gene: TRBV10-3
clone size: NA
CDR3 length: 17
D gene: TRBD1
J gene: TRBJ1-4
CDR3 protein: CAISELRPGQGLEKLFF
CDR3 DNA: TGTGCCATCAGTGAACTAAGACCGGGACAGGGACTTGAAAAACTGTTTTTT

V gene: TRBV6-2/TRBV6-3
clone size: NA
CDR3 length: 16
D gene: NA
J gene: TRBJ1-1
CDR3 protein: CASSFPTGILNTEAFF
CDR3 DNA: TGTGCCAGCAGTTTTCCCACCGGGATTTTGAACACTGAAGCTTTCTTT

V gene: TRBV6-6
clone size: NA
CDR3 length: 15
D gene: TRBD1
J gene: TRBJ1-3
CDR3 protein: CASSKPGQGGNTIYF
CDR3 DNA: TGTGCCAGCAGTAAACCGGGACAGGGTGGAAACACCATATATTTT

V gene: TRBV3-1/TRBV3-2
clone size: NA
CDR3 length: 15
D gene: NA
J gene: TRBJ1-2
CDR3 protein: CASSQGVRVNYGYTF
CDR3 DNA: TGTGCCAGCAGCCAAGGGGTCCGGGTAAACTATGGCTACACCTTC

V gene: TRBV30
clone size: NA
CDR3 length: 13
D gene: TRBD2
J gene: TRBJ2-2
CDR3 protein: CAWRSGGSGELFF
CDR3 DNA: TGTGCCTGGAGATCGGGGGGGTCCGGGGAGCTGTTTTTT

V gene: TRBV5-1
clone size: NA
CDR3 length: 12
D gene: NA
J gene: TRBJ2-1
CDR3 protein: CASGQSYNEQFF
CDR3 DNA: TGCGCCAGCGGGCAGTCCTACAATGAGCAGTTCTTC

V gene: TRBV29-1
clone size: NA
CDR3 length: 13
D gene: TRBD2
J gene: TRBJ2-2
CDR3 protein: CSAGTSTTGELFF
CDR3 DNA: TGCAGCGCTGGGACTAGCACCACCGGGGAGCTGTTTTTT

V gene: TRBV15
clone size: NA
CDR3 length: 13
D gene: TRBD1
J gene: TRBJ1-2
CDR3 protein: CATSEGTALGYTF
CDR3 DNA: TGTGCCACCAGCGAGGGGACAGCTCTTGGCTACACCTTC

V gene: TRBV5-1
clone size: few
CDR3 length: 15
D gene: NA
J gene: TRBJ1-2
CDR3 protein: CASSSGVPRDYGYTF
CDR3 DNA: TGCGCCAGCAGCTCCGGGGTCCCGAGGGACTATGGCTACACCTTC

V gene: TRBV6-2/TRBV6-3
clone size: NA
CDR3 length: 15
D gene: NA
J gene: TRBJ2-7
CDR3 protein: CASSPNFGLFYEQYF
CDR3 DNA: TGTGCCAGCAGTCCGAACTTCGGACTGTTCTACGAGCAGTACTTC

V gene: TRBV5-1
clone size: NA
CDR3 length: 14
D gene: NA
J gene: TRBJ1-1
CDR3 protein: CASTPGGFDTEAFF
CDR3 DNA: TGCGCCAGCACCCCGGGGGGGTTCGACACTGAAGCTTTCTTT

V gene: TRBV5-4
clone size: NA
CDR3 length: 19
D gene: NA
J gene: TRBJ2-1
CDR3 protein: CASSLAPGVDSGPYNEQFF
CDR3 DNA: TGTGCCAGCAGCTTGGCGCCAGGGGTGGATTCGGGACCCTACAATGAGCAGTTCTTC